There are many counts of the clone carrying this T cell receptor (beta chain). The antigen is undetermined. TCRdb independently ran MiXCR on the 5' RACE reads; one entry per CDR3 protein. There are 100,000 or so distinct CDR3 sequences in the sample; less than 15% occur only once, and 5% lies in the top ten. V lost 5 bases to trimming and J lost 6 bases; unmatched junction nucleotides: 13. CDR1 and CDR2 from the germline V gene are MNHEY and SVGAGI. This CDR3 has 15 residues. This entry comes from a study of neurological immune-mediated disorders. Regarding time point: longitudinal time-point 2. Study-wide results and caveats: None of the CDR3 amino acid sequences in expanded clones turned up in more than one subject, which points to private repertoires in all groups.

The clonotype originates from a female donor with HTLV-1-associated myelopathy (HAM/TSP). This sequence joins TRBV6-5 and TRBJ2-7; TRBD2 matches 7 bases. Material for sequencing was PBMCs. CDR3 nucleotide sequence: TGTGCCAGCAGTCGCAGCCTGGGGGGGTTCGCCGAGCAGTACTTC. This sequence encodes CASSRSLGGFAEQYF.